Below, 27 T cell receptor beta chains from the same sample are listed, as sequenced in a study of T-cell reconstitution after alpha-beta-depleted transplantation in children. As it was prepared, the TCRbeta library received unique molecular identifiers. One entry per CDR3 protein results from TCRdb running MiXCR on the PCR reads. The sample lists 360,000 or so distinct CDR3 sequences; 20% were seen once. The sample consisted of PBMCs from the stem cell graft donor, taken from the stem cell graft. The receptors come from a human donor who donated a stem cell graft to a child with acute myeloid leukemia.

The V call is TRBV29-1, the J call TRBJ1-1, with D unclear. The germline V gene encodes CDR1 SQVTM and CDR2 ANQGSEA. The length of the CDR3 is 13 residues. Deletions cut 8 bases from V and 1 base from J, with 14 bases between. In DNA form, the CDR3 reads TGCAGCCTGACTGGGCGTGCGAACACTGAAGCTTTCTTT. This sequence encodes CSLTGRANTEAFF. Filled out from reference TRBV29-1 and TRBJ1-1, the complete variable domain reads SAVISQKPSRDICQRGTSLTIQCQVDSQVTMMFWYRQQPGQSLTLIATANQGSEATYESGFVIDKFPISRPNLTFSTLTVSNMSPEDSSIYLCSLTGRANTEAFFGQGTRLTVV.

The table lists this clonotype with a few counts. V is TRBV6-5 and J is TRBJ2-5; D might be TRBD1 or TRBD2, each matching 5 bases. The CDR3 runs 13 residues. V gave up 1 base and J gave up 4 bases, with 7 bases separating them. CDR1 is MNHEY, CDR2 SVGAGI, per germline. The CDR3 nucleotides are TGTGCCAGCAGTTACTTTGGGGGAGAGACCCAGTACTTC. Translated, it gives CASSYFGGETQYF.

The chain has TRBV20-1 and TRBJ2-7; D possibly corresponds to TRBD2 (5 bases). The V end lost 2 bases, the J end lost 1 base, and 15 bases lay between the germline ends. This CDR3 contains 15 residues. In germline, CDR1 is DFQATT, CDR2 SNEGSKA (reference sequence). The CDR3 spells CSARSPASRSYEQYF. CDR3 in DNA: TGCAGTGCTAGAAGTCCGGCTAGCAGATCCTACGAGCAGTACTTC.

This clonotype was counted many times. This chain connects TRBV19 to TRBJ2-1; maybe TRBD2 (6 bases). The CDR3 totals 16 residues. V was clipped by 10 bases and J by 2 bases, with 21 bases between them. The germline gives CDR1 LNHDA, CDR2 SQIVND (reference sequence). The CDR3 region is CATKWGGMTPYNEQFF. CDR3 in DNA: TGTGCCACCAAGTGGGGCGGGATGACCCCCTACAATGAGCAGTTCTTC.

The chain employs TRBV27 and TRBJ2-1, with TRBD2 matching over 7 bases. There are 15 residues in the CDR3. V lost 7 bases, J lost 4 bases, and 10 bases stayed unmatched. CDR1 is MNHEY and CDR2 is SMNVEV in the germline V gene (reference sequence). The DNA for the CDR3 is TGTGCCAGCAAAGTCGGCGGGAGCGGGTACAATGAGCAGTTCTTC. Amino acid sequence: CASKVGGSGYNEQFF.

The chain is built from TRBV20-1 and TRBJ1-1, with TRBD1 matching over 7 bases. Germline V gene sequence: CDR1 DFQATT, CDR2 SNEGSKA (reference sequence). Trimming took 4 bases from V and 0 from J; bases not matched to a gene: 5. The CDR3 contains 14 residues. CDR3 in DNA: TGCAGTGCTACGATCGGGACAGTGAACACTGAAGCTTTCTTT. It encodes CSATIGTVNTEAFF.

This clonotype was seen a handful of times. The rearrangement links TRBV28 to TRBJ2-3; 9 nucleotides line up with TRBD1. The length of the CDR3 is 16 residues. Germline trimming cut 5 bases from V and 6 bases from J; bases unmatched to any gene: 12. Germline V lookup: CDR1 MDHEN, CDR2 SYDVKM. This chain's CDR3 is CASSPSSGTGMDTQYF. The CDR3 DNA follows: TGTGCCAGCAGTCCATCCTCCGGGACAGGGATGGATACGCAGTATTTT.

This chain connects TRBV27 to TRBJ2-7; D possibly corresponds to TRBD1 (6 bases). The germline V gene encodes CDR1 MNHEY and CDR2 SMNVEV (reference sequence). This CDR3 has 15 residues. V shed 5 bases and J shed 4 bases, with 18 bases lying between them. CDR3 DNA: TGTGCCAGCAGTATCTTAACAGGGAGTGGTTACGAGCAGTACTTC. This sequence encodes CASSILTGSGYEQYF.

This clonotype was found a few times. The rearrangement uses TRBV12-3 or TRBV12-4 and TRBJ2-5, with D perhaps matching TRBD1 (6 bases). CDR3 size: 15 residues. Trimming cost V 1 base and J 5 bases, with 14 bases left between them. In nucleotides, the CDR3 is TGTGCCAGCAGTTTAGAGAACAGGGATATGGAGACCCAGTACTTC. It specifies CASSLENRDMETQYF.

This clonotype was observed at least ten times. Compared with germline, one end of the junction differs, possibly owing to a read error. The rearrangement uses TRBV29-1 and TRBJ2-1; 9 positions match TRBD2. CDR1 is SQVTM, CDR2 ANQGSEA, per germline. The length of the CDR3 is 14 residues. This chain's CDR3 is CSVEGGRDYNEQFF. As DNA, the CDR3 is TGCAGCGTGGAAGGCGGGAGGGATTACAATGAGCAGTTCTTC.

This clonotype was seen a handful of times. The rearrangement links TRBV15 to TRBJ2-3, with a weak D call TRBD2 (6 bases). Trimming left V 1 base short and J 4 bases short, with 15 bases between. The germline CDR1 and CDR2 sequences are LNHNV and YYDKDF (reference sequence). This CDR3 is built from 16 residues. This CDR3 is CATSRGSGGDPDTQYF. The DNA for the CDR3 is TGTGCCACCAGCAGAGGGAGCGGAGGGGATCCAGATACGCAGTATTTT.

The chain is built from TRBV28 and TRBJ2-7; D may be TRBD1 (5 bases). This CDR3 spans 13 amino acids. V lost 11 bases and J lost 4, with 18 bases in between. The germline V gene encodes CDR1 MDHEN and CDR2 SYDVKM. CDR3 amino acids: CASNPQGRYEQYF. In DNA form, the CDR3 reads TGTGCCTCAAATCCGCAGGGAAGGTACGAGCAGTACTTC.

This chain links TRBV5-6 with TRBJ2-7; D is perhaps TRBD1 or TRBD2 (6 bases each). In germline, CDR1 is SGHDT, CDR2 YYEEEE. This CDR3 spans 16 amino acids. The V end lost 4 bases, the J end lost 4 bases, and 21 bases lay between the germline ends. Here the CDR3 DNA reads TGTGCCAGCAGCCAGTACGGTTATGGAGGGGGATACGAGCAGTACTTC. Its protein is CASSQYGYGGGYEQYF.

CDR3 in amino acids: CASSRGVLAEPSYEQYF. The DNA of the CDR3 is TGTGCCAGCAGTAGGGGCGTACTAGCGGAACCATCCTACGAGCAGTACTTC. The V call is TRBV12-3 or TRBV12-4, the J call TRBJ2-7, with 8 bases lining up with TRBD2. V lost 5 bases and J lost 1; bases outside the gene matches: 13. This CDR3 is 17 amino acids long.

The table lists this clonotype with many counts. In DNA, the CDR3 is TGTGCCAGCAGTGACTCCGGGACTAGCGGGTCAGATACGCAGTATTTT. Protein: CASSDSGTSGSDTQYF. The V and J genes are TRBV6-4 and TRBJ2-3, with 12 bases that match TRBD2. V gave up 0 bases and J gave up 4 bases; unmatched junction bases: 2. CDR3 length equals 16 residues. Looked up from germline, CDR1 is MRHNA and CDR2 is SNTAGT.

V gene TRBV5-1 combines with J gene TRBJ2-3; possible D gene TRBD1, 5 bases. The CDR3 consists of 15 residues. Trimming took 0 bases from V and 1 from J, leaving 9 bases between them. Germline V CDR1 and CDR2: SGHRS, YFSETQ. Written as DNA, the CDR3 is TGCGCCAGCAGCTTGGGACGACAGCGCACAGATACGCAGTATTTT. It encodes CASSLGRQRTDTQYF.

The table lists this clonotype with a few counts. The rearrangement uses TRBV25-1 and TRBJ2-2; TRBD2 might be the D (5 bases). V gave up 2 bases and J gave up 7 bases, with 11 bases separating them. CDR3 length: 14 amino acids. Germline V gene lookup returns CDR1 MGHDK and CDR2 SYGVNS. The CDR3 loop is CASSEEGPIGELFF. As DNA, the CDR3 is TGTGCCAGCAGTGAAGAGGGTCCGATCGGGGAGCTGTTTTTT.

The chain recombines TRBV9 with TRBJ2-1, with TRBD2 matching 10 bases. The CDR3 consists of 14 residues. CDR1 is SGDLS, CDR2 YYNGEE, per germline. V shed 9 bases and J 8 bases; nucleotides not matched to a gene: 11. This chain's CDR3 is CATAPSGRRDEQFF. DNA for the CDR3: TGTGCCACCGCTCCTAGCGGGAGACGAGATGAGCAGTTCTTC.

DNA for the CDR3: TGTGCCAGCGAGTGGTTGGGTGCTTTTTACTTC. It yields the protein CASEWLGAFYF. This chain joins TRBV6-5 and TRBJ2-7; D gene unclear. This CDR3 spans 11 amino acids. Looked up from germline, CDR1 is MNHEY and CDR2 is SVGAGI. Trimming removed 8 bases from V and 13 bases from J, with 18 bases in between.

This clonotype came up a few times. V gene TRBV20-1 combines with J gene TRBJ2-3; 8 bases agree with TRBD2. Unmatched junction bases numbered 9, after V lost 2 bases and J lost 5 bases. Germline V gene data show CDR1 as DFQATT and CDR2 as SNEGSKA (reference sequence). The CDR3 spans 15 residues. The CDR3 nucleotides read TGCAGTGCTAGACCCGGGACTAGTTTTTTAGATACGCAGTATTTT. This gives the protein CSARPGTSFLDTQYF.

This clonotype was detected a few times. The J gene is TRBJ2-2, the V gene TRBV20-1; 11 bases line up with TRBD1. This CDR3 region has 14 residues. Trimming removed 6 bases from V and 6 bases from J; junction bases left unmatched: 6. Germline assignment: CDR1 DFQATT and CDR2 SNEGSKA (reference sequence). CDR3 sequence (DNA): TGCAGTGCGAGAACGGGACAGGGGGCCGGGGAGCTGTTTTTT. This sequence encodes CSARTGQGAGELFF.

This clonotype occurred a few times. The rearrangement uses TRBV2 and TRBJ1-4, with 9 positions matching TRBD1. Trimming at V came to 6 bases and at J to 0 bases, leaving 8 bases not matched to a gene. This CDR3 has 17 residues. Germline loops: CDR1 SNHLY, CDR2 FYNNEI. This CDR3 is CASRVRDRVPTNEKLFF. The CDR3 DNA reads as TGTGCCAGCAGAGTCCGGGACAGGGTCCCAACTAATGAAAAACTGTTTTTT.

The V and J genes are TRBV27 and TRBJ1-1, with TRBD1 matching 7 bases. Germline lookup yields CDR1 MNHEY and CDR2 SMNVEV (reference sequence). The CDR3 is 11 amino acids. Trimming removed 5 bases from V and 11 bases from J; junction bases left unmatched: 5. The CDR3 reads CASSGGTVAFF. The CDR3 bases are TGTGCCAGCAGTGGGGGGACAGTGGCTTTCTTT.

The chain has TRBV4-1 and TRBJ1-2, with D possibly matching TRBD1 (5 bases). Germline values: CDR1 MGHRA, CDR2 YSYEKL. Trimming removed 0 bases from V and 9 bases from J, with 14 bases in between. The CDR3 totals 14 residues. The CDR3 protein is CASSQEPGRRSYTF. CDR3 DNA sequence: TGCGCCAGCAGCCAAGAACCAGGGCGAAGGAGCTACACCTTC.

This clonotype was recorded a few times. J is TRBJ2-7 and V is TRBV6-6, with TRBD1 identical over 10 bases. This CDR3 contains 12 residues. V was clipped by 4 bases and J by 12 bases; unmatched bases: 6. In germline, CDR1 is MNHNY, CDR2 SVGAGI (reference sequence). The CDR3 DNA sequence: TGTGCCAGCAGTTCGGGACAGGGGTTTGTGTACTTC. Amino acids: CASSSGQGFVYF.

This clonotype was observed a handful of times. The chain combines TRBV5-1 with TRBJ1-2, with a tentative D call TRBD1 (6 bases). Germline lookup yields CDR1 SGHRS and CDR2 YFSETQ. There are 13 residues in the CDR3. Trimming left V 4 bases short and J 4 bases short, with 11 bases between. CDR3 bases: TGCGCCAGCAGCCGGGACACCTCCTATGGCTACACCTTC. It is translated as CASSRDTSYGYTF.

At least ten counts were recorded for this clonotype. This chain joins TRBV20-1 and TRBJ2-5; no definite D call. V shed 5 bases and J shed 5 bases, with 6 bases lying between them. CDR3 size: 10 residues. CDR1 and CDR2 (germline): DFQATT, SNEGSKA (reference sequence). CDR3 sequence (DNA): TGCAGTGCTGTTCTGGAGACCCAGTACTTC. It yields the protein CSAVLETQYF.